The clone carrying this TCR beta chain appeared a single time. The antigen is unknown. Germline-derived CDR1 and CDR2 are SGHRS and YFSETQ. CDR3 size: 13 residues. The sample is drawn from a study of shared clonotypes between healthy human individuals. Study results and limitations: The study sampled only blood, and tissue repertoires likely differ.

The method was immunoSEQ multiplex PCR; TCRdb's version includes in-frame clones alone and lacks a portion of them. The data show under 200,000 clones, 85% to 95% seen once. This chain connects TRBV5-1 to TRBJ2-5, with D perhaps TRBD2 (5 bases). The J call is uncertain, as TRBJ2-7 better fits the DNA end. This TCR derives from a woman aged 25 to 39 in good health. The specimen was naive CD4+ T cells sorted from blood. As to subset: CD45RA+ positively selected. CDR3 protein: CASSFEGWDEQYF. The CDR3 DNA reads TGCGCCAGCAGCTTCGAGGGCTGGGACGAGCAGTACTTC.